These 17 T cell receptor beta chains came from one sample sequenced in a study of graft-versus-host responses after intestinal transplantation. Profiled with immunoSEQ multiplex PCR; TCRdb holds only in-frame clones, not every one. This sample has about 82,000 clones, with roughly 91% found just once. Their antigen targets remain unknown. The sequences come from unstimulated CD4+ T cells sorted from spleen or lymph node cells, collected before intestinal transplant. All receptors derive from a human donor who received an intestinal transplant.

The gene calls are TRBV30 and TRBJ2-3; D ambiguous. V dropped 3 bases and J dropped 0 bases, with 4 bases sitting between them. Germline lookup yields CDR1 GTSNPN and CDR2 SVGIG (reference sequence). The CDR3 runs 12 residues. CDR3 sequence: CAWSLSTDTQYF. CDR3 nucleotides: TGTGCCTGGAGCCTTAGCACAGATACGCAGTATTTT.

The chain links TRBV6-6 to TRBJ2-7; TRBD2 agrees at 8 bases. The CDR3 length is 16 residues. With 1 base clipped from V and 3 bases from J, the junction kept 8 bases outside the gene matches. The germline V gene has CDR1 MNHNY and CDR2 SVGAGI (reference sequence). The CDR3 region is CASSYFLTSGGYEQYF. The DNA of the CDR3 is TGTGCCAGCAGTTACTTCCTAACGAGCGGGGGCTACGAGCAGTACTTC.

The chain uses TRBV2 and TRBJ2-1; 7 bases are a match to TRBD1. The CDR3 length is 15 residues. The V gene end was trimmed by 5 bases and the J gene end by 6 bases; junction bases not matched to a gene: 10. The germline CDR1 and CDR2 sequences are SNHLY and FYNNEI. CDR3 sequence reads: CASSKNRAGGNEQFF. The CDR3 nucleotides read TGTGCCAGCAGTAAAAACAGGGCAGGGGGCAATGAGCAGTTCTTC.

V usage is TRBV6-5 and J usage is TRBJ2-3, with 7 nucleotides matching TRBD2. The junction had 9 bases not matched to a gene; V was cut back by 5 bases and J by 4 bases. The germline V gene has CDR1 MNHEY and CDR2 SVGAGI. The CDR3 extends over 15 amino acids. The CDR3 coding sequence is TGTGCCAGCAGTCCACGGGGCGGGGGTTCAGATACGCAGTATTTT. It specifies CASSPRGGGSDTQYF.

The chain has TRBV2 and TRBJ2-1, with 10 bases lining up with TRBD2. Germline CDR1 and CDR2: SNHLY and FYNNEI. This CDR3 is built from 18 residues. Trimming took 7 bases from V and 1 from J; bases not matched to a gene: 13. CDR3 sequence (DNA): TGTGCCAGCAACCCAAGCGGGGGGGACGCTAGGTCCTACAATGAGCAGTTCTTC. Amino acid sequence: CASNPSGGDARSYNEQFF.

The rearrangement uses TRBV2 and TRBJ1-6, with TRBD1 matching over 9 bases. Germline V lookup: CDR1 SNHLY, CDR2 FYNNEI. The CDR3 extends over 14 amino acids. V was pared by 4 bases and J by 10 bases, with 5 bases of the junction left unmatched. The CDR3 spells CASSADRGRSPLHF. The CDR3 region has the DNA TGTGCCAGCAGTGCAGACAGGGGGAGGTCACCCCTCCACTTT.

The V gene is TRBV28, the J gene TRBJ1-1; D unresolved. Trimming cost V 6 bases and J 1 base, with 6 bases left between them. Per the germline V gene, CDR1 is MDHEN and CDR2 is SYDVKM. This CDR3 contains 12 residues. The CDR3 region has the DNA TGTGCCAGCAGCACACCGAACACTGAAGCTTTCTTT. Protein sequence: CASSTPNTEAFF.

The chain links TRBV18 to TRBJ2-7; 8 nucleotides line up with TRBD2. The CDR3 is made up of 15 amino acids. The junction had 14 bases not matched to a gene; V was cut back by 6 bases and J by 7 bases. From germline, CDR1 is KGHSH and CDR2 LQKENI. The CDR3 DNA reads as TGTGCCAGCTCCCCCCGGCTAGCGGGCGGGGAGGAGCAGTACTTC. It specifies CASSPRLAGGEEQYF.

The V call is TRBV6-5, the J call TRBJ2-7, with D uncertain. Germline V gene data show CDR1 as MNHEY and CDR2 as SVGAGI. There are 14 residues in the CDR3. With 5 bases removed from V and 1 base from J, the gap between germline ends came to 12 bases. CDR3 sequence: CASSPSGLSYEQYF. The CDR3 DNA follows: TGTGCCAGCAGTCCCTCGGGTCTTTCCTACGAGCAGTACTTC.

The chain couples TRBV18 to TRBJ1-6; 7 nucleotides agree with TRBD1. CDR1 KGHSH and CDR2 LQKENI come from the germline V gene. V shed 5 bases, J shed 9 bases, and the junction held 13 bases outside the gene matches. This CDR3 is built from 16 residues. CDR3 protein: CASSSGPLAGGSPLHF. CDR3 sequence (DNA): TGTGCCAGCTCATCCGGCCCCCTGGCAGGGGGTTCACCCCTCCACTTT.

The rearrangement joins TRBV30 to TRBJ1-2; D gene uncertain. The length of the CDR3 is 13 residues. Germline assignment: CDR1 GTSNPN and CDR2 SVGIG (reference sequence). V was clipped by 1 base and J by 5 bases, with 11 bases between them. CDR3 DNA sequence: TGTGCCTGGAGTGGATCGCTAGCTTATGGCTACACCTTC. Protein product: CAWSGSLAYGYTF.

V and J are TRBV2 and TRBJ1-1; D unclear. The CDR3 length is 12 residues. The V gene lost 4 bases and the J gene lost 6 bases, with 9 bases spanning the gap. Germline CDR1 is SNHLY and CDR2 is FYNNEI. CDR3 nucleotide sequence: TGTGCCAGCAGTGTTCTTCCTCCTGAAGCTTTCTTT. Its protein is CASSVLPPEAFF.

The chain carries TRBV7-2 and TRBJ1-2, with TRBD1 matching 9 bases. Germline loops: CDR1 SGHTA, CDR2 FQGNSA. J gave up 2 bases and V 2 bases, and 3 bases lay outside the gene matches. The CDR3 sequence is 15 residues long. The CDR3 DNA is TGTGCCAGCAGCTTATACGGACAGGGGAACTATGGCTACACCTTC. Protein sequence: CASSLYGQGNYGYTF.

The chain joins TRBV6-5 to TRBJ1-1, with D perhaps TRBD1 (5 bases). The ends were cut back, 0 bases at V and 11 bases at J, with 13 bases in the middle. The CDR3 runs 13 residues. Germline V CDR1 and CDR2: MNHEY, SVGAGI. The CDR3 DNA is TGTGCCAGCAGTTACTCGACGGCAGGGTTGGCTTTCTTT. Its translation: CASSYSTAGLAFF.

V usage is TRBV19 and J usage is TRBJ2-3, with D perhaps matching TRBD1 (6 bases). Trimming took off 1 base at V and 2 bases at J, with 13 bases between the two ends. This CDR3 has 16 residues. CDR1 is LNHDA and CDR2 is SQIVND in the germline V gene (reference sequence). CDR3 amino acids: CASSIAGAPLTDTQYF. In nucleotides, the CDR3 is TGTGCCAGTAGTATAGCAGGGGCCCCACTCACAGATACGCAGTATTTT.

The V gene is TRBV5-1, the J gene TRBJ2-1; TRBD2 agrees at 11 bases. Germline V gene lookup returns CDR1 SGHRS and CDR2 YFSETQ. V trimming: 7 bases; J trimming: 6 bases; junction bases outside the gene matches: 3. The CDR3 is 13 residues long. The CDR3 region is CASGLAGGNEQFF. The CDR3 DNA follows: TGCGCCAGCGGGCTAGCGGGGGGCAATGAGCAGTTCTTC. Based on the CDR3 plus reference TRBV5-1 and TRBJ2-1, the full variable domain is KAGVTQTPRYLIKTRGQQVTLSCSPISGHRSVSWYQQTPGQGLQFLFEYFSETQRNKGNFPGRFSGRQFSNSRSEMNVSTLELGDSALYLCASGLAGGNEQFFGPGTRLTVL.

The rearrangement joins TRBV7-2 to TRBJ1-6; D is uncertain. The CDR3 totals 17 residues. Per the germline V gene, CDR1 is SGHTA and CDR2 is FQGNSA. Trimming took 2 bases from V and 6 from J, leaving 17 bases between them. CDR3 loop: CASSLWEVEGPNSPLHF. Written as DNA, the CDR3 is TGTGCCAGCAGCTTATGGGAGGTGGAAGGGCCTAATTCACCCCTCCACTTT.